The clone carrying this TCR beta chain occurred many times. This sample is drawn from a study of T cells after yellow fever vaccination. Study outcomes and limitations: High-abundance clonotypes from the bulk population could contaminate FACS-sorted repertoires. Post-booster repertoires contained most primary-vaccination clones again (96% CD4, 85% to 90% CD8).

The V end lost 0 bases, the J end lost 1 base, and 11 bases lay between the germline ends. Germline values: CDR1 SGHRS, CDR2 YFSETQ. CDR3 size: 15 residues. TCRdb re-called the 5' RACE reads through MiXCR, storing one row per CDR3 protein. The sample records over 85,000 distinct CDR3 sequences, under 9% being singletons. The gene calls are TRBV5-1 and TRBJ2-7, with a tentative D call TRBD2 (5 bases). This sequence was found in a man between 18 and 35 years old who received the YFV17D yellow fever vaccine. Sequencing used CD8+ T cells not binding an NS4B(214-222) dextramer, sorted from PBMCs, obtained more than 14 days after the first yellow fever vaccination. The CDR3 DNA reads as TGCGCCAGCAGCTTGGGGAGGCTCAGATCCTACGAGCAGTACTTC. Residues: CASSLGRLRSYEQYF.